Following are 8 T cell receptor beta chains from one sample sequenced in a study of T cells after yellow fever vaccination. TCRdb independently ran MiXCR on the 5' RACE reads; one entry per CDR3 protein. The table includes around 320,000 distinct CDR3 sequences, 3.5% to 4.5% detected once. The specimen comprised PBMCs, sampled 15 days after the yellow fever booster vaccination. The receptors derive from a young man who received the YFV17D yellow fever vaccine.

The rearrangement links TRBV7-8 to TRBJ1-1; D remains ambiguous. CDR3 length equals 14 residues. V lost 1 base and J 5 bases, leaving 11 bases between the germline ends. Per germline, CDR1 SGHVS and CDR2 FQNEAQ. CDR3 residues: CASSLVGARTEAFF. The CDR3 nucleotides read TGTGCCAGCAGCTTAGTGGGCGCTAGGACTGAAGCTTTCTTT. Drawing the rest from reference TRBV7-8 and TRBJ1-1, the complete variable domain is GAGVSQSPRYKVAKRGQDVALRCDPISGHVSLFWYQQALGQGPEFLTYFQNEAQLDKSGLPSDRFFAERPEGSVSTLKIQRTQQEDSAVYLCASSLVGARTEAFFGQGTRLTVV.

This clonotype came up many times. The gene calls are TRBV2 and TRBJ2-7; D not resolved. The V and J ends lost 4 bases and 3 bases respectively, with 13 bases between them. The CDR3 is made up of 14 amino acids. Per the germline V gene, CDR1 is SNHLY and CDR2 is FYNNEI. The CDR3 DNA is TGTGCCAGCAGTGGGGCCCGACATTACTACGAGCAGTACTTC. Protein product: CASSGARHYYEQYF.

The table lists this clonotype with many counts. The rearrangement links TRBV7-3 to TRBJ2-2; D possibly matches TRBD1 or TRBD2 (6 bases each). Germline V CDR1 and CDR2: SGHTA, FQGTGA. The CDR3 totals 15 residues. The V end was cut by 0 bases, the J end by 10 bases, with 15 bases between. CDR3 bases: TGTGCCAGCAGCTTAACTGGCAGGGGAGGCGCGGAGCTGTTTTTT. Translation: CASSLTGRGGAELFF.

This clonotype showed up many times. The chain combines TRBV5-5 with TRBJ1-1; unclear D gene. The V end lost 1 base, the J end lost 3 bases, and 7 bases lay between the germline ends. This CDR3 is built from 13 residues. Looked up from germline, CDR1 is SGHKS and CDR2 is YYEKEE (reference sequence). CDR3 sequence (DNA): TGTGCCAGCAGCTTGTACGGATACACTGAAGCTTTCTTT. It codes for CASSLYGYTEAFF.

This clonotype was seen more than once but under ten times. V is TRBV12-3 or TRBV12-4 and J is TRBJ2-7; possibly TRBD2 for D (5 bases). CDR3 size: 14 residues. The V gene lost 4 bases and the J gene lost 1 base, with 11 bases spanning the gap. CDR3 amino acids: CASSSSPASYEQYV. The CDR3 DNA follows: TGTGCCAGCAGTTCTAGCCCTGCTTCCTACGAGCAGTACGTC.

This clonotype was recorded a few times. CDR3 region: CASSHGQGPSYEQYF. The CDR3 DNA is TGCGCCAGCAGCCACGGACAGGGACCCTCCTACGAGCAGTACTTC. The chain couples TRBV4-1 to TRBJ2-7; 8 bases fit TRBD1. With 3 bases clipped from V and 0 bases from J, the junction kept 4 bases outside the gene matches. Germline lookup yields CDR1 MGHRA and CDR2 YSYEKL. CDR3 length equals 15 residues.

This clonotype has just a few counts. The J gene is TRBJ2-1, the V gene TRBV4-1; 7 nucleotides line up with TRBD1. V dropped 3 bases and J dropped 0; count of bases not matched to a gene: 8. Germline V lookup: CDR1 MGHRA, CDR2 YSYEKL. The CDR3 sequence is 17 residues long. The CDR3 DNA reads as TGCGCCAGCAGCCACGGACAGGACCTGTCCTCCTACAATGAGCAGTTCTTC. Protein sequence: CASSHGQDLSSYNEQFF.

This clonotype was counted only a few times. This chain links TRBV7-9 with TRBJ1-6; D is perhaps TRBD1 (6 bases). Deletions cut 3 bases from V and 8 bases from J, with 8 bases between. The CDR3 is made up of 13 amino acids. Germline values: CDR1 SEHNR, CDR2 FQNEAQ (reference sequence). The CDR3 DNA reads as TGTGCCAGCAGCTTCTCAGGGGATTCACCCCTCCACTTT. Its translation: CASSFSGDSPLHF. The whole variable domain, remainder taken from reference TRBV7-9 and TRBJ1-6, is DTGVSQNPRHKITKRGQNVTFRCDPISEHNRLYWYRQTLGQGPEFLTYFQNEAQLEKSRLLSDRFSAERPKGSFSTLEIQRTEQGDSAMYLCASSFSGDSPLHFGNGTRLTVT.